Listed below are T cell receptor beta chains from one sample, sequenced in a study of T cells after yellow fever vaccination. TCRdb used MiXCR to reprocess the 5' RACE reads, holding one entry per CDR3 protein. Here the sample spans hundreds of thousands of distinct CDR3 sequences, roughly an eighth being singletons. The input for sequencing was PBMCs, taken on the day of the yellow fever booster vaccination. The receptors shown here come from a man younger than 40 who received the YFV17D yellow fever vaccine. The CDR3 runs from the conserved cysteine through the conserved F or W. Each record gives: D gene, J gene, V gene, clone size, CDR3 DNA, CDR3 protein. The D gene is left open where the match is weak. Clone size is shown for a subset of rows, as once, few, many or a class of expanded clone.

d_call: -
j_call: TRBJ2-3
v_call: TRBV5-1
clone_size: few
cdr3_nt: TGCGCCAGCAGCTTGGGGCTCCTAGATACGCAGTATTTT
cdr3_aa: CASSLGLLDTQYF

d_call: -
j_call: TRBJ2-5
v_call: TRBV5-1
clone_size: many
cdr3_nt: TGCGCCAGCAGCTTAGTTGGGGAAAACCAAGAGACCCAGTACTTC
cdr3_aa: CASSLVGENQETQYF

d_call: TRBD2
j_call: TRBJ2-7
v_call: TRBV7-2
clone_size: -
cdr3_nt: TGTGCCAGCAGCTCAAGAGCGGGAGGAATTCCCCCCTACGAGCAGTACTTC
cdr3_aa: CASSSRAGGIPPYEQYF

d_call: -
j_call: TRBJ2-3
v_call: TRBV7-2
clone_size: few
cdr3_nt: TGTGCCAGCAGCTTAGCCGGGGGACGGTTAGTCACAGATACGCAGTATTTT
cdr3_aa: CASSLAGGRLVTDTQYF

d_call: -
j_call: TRBJ2-7
v_call: TRBV28
clone_size: -
cdr3_nt: TGTGCCAGCAGTTTAAGAGGGCAGGCCTACGAGCAGTACTTC
cdr3_aa: CASSLRGQAYEQYF

d_call: -
j_call: TRBJ1-1
v_call: TRBV20-1
clone_size: -
cdr3_nt: TGCAGTGCTAAGAAGAACACTGAAGCTTTCTTT
cdr3_aa: CSAKKNTEAFF

d_call: -
j_call: TRBJ2-7
v_call: TRBV12-3/TRBV12-4
clone_size: few
cdr3_nt: TGTGCCAGCAGTTACCAGGGCATGGGGCCTTACGAGCAGTACTTC
cdr3_aa: CASSYQGMGPYEQYF

d_call: TRBD1
j_call: TRBJ2-6
v_call: TRBV27
clone_size: few
cdr3_nt: TGTGCCAGCAGACTTCGACAGGGGACTGGGGCCAACGTCCTGACTTTC
cdr3_aa: CASRLRQGTGANVLTF

d_call: -
j_call: TRBJ2-5
v_call: TRBV20-1
clone_size: -
cdr3_nt: TGCAGTGCTAAGGAGGGGTACACAGGGGCCGGGGAGACCCAGTACTTC
cdr3_aa: CSAKEGYTGAGETQYF

d_call: -
j_call: TRBJ2-7
v_call: TRBV12-3/TRBV12-4
clone_size: -
cdr3_nt: TGTGCCAGCAGTTTCAACCTGGGACCCCGAGATTACGAGCAGTACTTC
cdr3_aa: CASSFNLGPRDYEQYF

d_call: TRBD2
j_call: TRBJ2-3
v_call: TRBV5-1
clone_size: few
cdr3_nt: TGCGCCAGCAGCTTTCGTCCGGGAGGTTTGGATACGCAGTATTTT
cdr3_aa: CASSFRPGGLDTQYF

d_call: TRBD1
j_call: TRBJ2-1
v_call: TRBV2
clone_size: -
cdr3_nt: TGTGCCAGCAGGGACAGGGGACTATCCTACAATGAGCAGTTCTTC
cdr3_aa: CASRDRGLSYNEQFF

d_call: TRBD1
j_call: TRBJ2-7
v_call: TRBV7-2
clone_size: -
cdr3_nt: TGTGCCAGCAGCACTGACAGGGCTCTCGAGCAGTACTTC
cdr3_aa: CASSTDRALEQYF

d_call: -
j_call: TRBJ1-6
v_call: TRBV6-1
clone_size: -
cdr3_nt: TGTGCCAGCAGTGAAATGGGACAAAATTCACCCCTCCACTTT
cdr3_aa: CASSEMGQNSPLHF

d_call: TRBD1
j_call: TRBJ1-4
v_call: TRBV20-1
clone_size: -
cdr3_nt: TGCAGTGCCCTGGGACAGGGTACTGAAAAACTGTTTTTT
cdr3_aa: CSALGQGTEKLFF

d_call: TRBD1
j_call: TRBJ2-1
v_call: TRBV29-1
clone_size: -
cdr3_nt: TGCAGCGCGGGACAGGGGGCTCACGAGCAGTTCTTC
cdr3_aa: CSAGQGAHEQFF

d_call: -
j_call: TRBJ2-7
v_call: TRBV11-2
clone_size: many
cdr3_nt: TGTGCCAGCAGCACCCGACCCCCCTTGGCCTACGAGCAGTACTTC
cdr3_aa: CASSTRPPLAYEQYF

d_call: TRBD1
j_call: TRBJ2-1
v_call: TRBV20-1
clone_size: -
cdr3_nt: TGCAGTGCATCGCGACCAGGGGGCGATGAGCAGTTCTTC
cdr3_aa: CSASRPGGDEQFF

d_call: -
j_call: TRBJ1-1
v_call: TRBV30
clone_size: few
cdr3_nt: TGTGCCTGGAGTGTCGAGGGATGGGCTGAAGCTTTCTTT
cdr3_aa: CAWSVEGWAEAFF

d_call: TRBD2
j_call: TRBJ2-1
v_call: TRBV25-1
clone_size: -
cdr3_nt: TGTGCCAGCAGTGATCTAGCGGGAGCGGCTGGTGAGCAGTTCTTC
cdr3_aa: CASSDLAGAAGEQFF

d_call: -
j_call: TRBJ1-5
v_call: TRBV5-6
clone_size: -
cdr3_nt: TGTGCCAGCAGCTTGGAGGGGCTCATCAATCAGCCCCAGCATTTT
cdr3_aa: CASSLEGLINQPQHF

d_call: -
j_call: TRBJ2-5
v_call: TRBV5-1
clone_size: -
cdr3_nt: TGCGCCAGCAGCCGTGACACGGGACCTCAAGAGACCCAGTACTTC
cdr3_aa: CASSRDTGPQETQYF

d_call: -
j_call: TRBJ2-4
v_call: TRBV6-5
clone_size: few
cdr3_nt: TGTGCCAGCAGTTACTCGTGGCGGATGGCCAAAAACATTCAGTACTTC
cdr3_aa: CASSYSWRMAKNIQYF

d_call: -
j_call: TRBJ2-7
v_call: TRBV20-1
clone_size: -
cdr3_nt: TGCAGTGCTAGAGATTTCCGACTAGAGCAGTACTTC
cdr3_aa: CSARDFRLEQYF